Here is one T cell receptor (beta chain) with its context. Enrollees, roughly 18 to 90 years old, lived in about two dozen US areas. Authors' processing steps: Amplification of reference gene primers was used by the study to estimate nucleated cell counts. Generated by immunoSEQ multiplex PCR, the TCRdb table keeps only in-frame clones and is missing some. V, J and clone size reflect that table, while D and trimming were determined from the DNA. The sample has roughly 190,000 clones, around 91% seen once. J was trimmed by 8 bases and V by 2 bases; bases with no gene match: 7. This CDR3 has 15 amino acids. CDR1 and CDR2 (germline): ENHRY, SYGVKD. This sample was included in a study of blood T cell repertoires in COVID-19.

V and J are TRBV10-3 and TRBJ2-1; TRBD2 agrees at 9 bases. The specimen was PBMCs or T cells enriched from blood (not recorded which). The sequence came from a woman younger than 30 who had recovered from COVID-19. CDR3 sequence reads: CAISETGTSFDEQFF. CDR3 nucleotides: TGTGCCATCAGTGAGACAGGGACTAGCTTCGATGAGCAGTTCTTC.